The T cell receptor beta chain under discussion was sequenced for a study of beta chain features in type 1 diabetes. In its sample, this clone was seen many times. Its cognate antigen is unknown. Expressed TCRB transcripts got sequenced, as all isolated RNA was reverse transcribed. TCRdb keeps only in-frame clones here, not all; method: immunoSEQ multiplex PCR. The table records roughly 350,000 clones, 9.6% of them present only once. The V and J ends lost 2 bases and 4 bases respectively, with 6 bases between them. CDR1 and CDR2 (germline): ENHRY, SYGVKD. This CDR3 contains 13 residues. The study's findings and limits: Shorter TCRB CDR3s, moderately but significantly so, were found in Type 1 diabetes patients in all four CD4+ subsets.

The source is a man aged 30 to 45 with type 1 diabetes. The sequencing input was central memory CD4+ T cells from blood. The chain joins TRBV10-3 to TRBJ1-3; D is undetermined. DNA for the CDR3: TGTGCCATCAGTGAGGCTGCCGGAAACACCATATATTTT. Translated, it gives CAISEAAGNTIYF.